Listed below are T cell receptor beta chains from one sample, sequenced in a study of cytomegalovirus exposure and HLA in healthy donors. Assay used: immunoSEQ multiplex PCR; TCRdb lists only in-frame clones, some missing. The sample lists approximately 69,000 clones; around 70% were seen once. What was sequenced was PBMCs. Source of these receptors: a man aged 35 to 55 in good health and CMV-seropositive. Each CDR3 is given with its conserved first and last residue. The D gene is left open where the match is weak. Only some rows state a clone size, as once, few, many or a class for expanded clones.

CDR3aa: CASSLQLPNTGELFF
CDR3nt: TGTGCCAGCAGCCTCCAACTCCCTAACACCGGGGAGCTGTTTTTT
v_gene: TRBV4-2
abundance: .
d_gene: .
j_gene: TRBJ2-2

CDR3aa: CASNTDRVGTGELFF
CDR3nt: TGTGCCAGCAATACCGACAGGGTGGGGACCGGGGAGCTGTTTTTT
v_gene: TRBV7-8
abundance: .
d_gene: TRBD1
j_gene: TRBJ2-2

CDR3aa: CASSVGGTAEDTQYF
CDR3nt: TGTGCCAGCAGCGTCGGGGGGACCGCGGAGGATACGCAGTATTTT
v_gene: TRBV5-4
abundance: few
d_gene: TRBD2
j_gene: TRBJ2-3

CDR3aa: CASSPGTGGQPQHF
CDR3nt: TGTGCCAGCAGTCCCGGGACAGGGGGCCAGCCCCAGCATTTT
v_gene: TRBV6-1
abundance: few
d_gene: TRBD1
j_gene: TRBJ1-5

CDR3aa: CASSIDFRSGELFF
CDR3nt: TGTGCCAGTAGTATAGATTTCAGATCCGGGGAGCTGTTTTTT
v_gene: TRBV19
abundance: .
d_gene: .
j_gene: TRBJ2-2

CDR3aa: CASSLNRDAGELFF
CDR3nt: TGTGCCAGCAGTTTAAACAGGGATGCCGGGGAGCTGTTTTTT
v_gene: TRBV27
abundance: .
d_gene: .
j_gene: TRBJ2-2

CDR3aa: CASRSGRLYQETQYF
CDR3nt: TGCGCCAGCAGAAGCGGACGGCTGTACCAAGAGACCCAGTACTTC
v_gene: TRBV5-1
abundance: .
d_gene: .
j_gene: TRBJ2-5

CDR3aa: CASSGGDRGRLGLASEQYF
CDR3nt: TGTGCCAGTAGTGGAGGGGACAGGGGGCGCTTGGGACTAGCGAGCGAGCAGTACTTC
v_gene: TRBV19
abundance: .
d_gene: TRBD1
j_gene: TRBJ2-7

CDR3aa: CASSLGQVSYEQYF
CDR3nt: TGTGCCAGCAGCTTAGGACAGGTCTCCTACGAGCAGTACTTC
v_gene: TRBV5-8
abundance: .
d_gene: TRBD1
j_gene: TRBJ2-7

CDR3aa: CASSLGQGADTQYF
CDR3nt: TGCGCCAGCAGCCTCGGACAGGGTGCAGATACGCAGTATTTT
v_gene: TRBV5-1
abundance: .
d_gene: TRBD1
j_gene: TRBJ2-3

CDR3aa: CASSPHRPTYNEQFF
CDR3nt: TGTGCCAGCAGTCCCCACAGGCCTACCTACAATGAGCAGTTCTTC
v_gene: TRBV28
abundance: .
d_gene: .
j_gene: TRBJ2-1

CDR3aa: CASSMNRDSGGNQPQHF
CDR3nt: TGTGCCAGCAGTATGAACCGGGACTCAGGAGGCAATCAGCCCCAGCATTTT
v_gene: TRBV28
abundance: .
d_gene: .
j_gene: TRBJ1-5

CDR3aa: CASSYSYVGSCTF
CDR3nt: TGTGCCAGCAGTTACTCGTACGTAGGGAGCTGCACCTTC
v_gene: TRBV6-5
abundance: .
d_gene: .
j_gene: TRBJ1-2

CDR3aa: CASSKDSYYEQYF
CDR3nt: TGTGCCAGCAGTAAGGACAGTTACTACGAGCAGTACTTC
v_gene: TRBV7-2
abundance: .
d_gene: .
j_gene: TRBJ2-7

CDR3aa: CASSVDAYFTDTQYF
CDR3nt: TGTGCCAGCAGCGTAGATGCCTATTTCACAGATACGCAGTATTTT
v_gene: TRBV9
abundance: .
d_gene: .
j_gene: TRBJ2-3

CDR3aa: CASTLDDNSYNEQFF
CDR3nt: TGTGCCAGCACCCTCGACGACAACTCCTACAATGAGCAGTTCTTC
v_gene: TRBV6-6
abundance: few
d_gene: .
j_gene: TRBJ2-1

CDR3aa: CAIKQGPNYGYTF
CDR3nt: TGTGCCATCAAGCAGGGCCCTAACTATGGCTACACCTTC
v_gene: TRBV10-3
abundance: once
d_gene: .
j_gene: TRBJ1-2

CDR3aa: CASSDQNEKLFF
CDR3nt: TGTGCCAGTAGTGATCAGAATGAAAAACTGTTTTTT
v_gene: TRBV19
abundance: .
d_gene: .
j_gene: TRBJ1-4

CDR3aa: CASTQTGQGTYEQYF
CDR3nt: TGTGCCAGCACCCAAACGGGACAGGGCACCTACGAGCAGTACTTC
v_gene: TRBV28
abundance: .
d_gene: TRBD1
j_gene: TRBJ2-7

CDR3aa: CASSFRDKSTDTQYF
CDR3nt: TGTGCCAGCAGCTTCCGGGACAAAAGCACAGATACGCAGTATTTT
v_gene: TRBV11-3
abundance: once
d_gene: .
j_gene: TRBJ2-3

CDR3aa: CASSFRVGQPQHF
CDR3nt: TGTGCCAGCAGTTTCAGGGTTGGGCAGCCCCAGCATTTT
v_gene: TRBV27
abundance: .
d_gene: .
j_gene: TRBJ1-5

CDR3aa: CASSLKSGGEQYF
CDR3nt: TGCGCCAGCAGCTTGAAGTCAGGAGGCGAGCAGTACTTC
v_gene: TRBV5-1
abundance: .
d_gene: .
j_gene: TRBJ2-7

CDR3aa: CASSERATGELFF
CDR3nt: TGTGCCAGCAGCGAGAGGGCGACCGGGGAGCTGTTTTTT
v_gene: TRBV6-4
abundance: .
d_gene: .
j_gene: TRBJ2-2

CDR3aa: CASSQGPGGSYEQYF
CDR3nt: TGTGCCAGCAGTCAGGGGCCAGGGGGGTCCTACGAGCAGTACTTC
v_gene: TRBV2
abundance: .
d_gene: .
j_gene: TRBJ2-7

CDR3aa: CASSAPGQAGYEQYF
CDR3nt: TGTGCCAGCAGTGCGCCAGGGCAAGCTGGCTACGAGCAGTACTTC
v_gene: TRBV2
abundance: .
d_gene: .
j_gene: TRBJ2-7

CDR3aa: CASSQAERLAYEQYF
CDR3nt: TGCGCCAGCAGCCAAGCGGAGCGCCTCGCCTACGAGCAGTACTTC
v_gene: TRBV4-1
abundance: .
d_gene: .
j_gene: TRBJ2-7

CDR3aa: CAWSVLAGGTDTQYF
CDR3nt: TGTGCCTGGAGTGTACTAGCGGGGGGCACAGATACGCAGTATTTT
v_gene: TRBV30
abundance: .
d_gene: TRBD2
j_gene: TRBJ2-3

CDR3aa: CASSLELAGSGTDTQYF
CDR3nt: TGCGCCAGCAGCTTGGAACTAGCGGGGTCCGGCACAGATACGCAGTATTTT
v_gene: TRBV5-1
abundance: few
d_gene: TRBD2
j_gene: TRBJ2-3

CDR3aa: CASRIVPGGSYEQYF
CDR3nt: TGTGCCAGCAGAATCGTGCCGGGTGGCTCCTACGAGCAGTACTTC
v_gene: TRBV27
abundance: few
d_gene: .
j_gene: TRBJ2-7

CDR3aa: CASLPMRNTEAFF
CDR3nt: TGTGCCAGCCTGCCCATGAGGAACACTGAAGCTTTCTTT
v_gene: TRBV2
abundance: .
d_gene: .
j_gene: TRBJ1-1

CDR3aa: CASSMTGGTGELFF
CDR3nt: TGTGCCAGCAGCATGACAGGGGGGACCGGGGAGCTGTTTTTT
v_gene: TRBV6-5
abundance: .
d_gene: TRBD1
j_gene: TRBJ2-2

CDR3aa: CASTTFRLGGQGAYEQYF
CDR3nt: TGTGCCAGCACCACATTCCGACTGGGGGGGCAGGGGGCTTACGAGCAGTACTTC
v_gene: TRBV28
abundance: .
d_gene: .
j_gene: TRBJ2-7